This T cell receptor (beta chain) emerged from a study of blood T cell repertoires in COVID-19. Germline CDR1 reads MNHNY; CDR2 reads SVGAGI (reference sequence). CDR3 length: 13 residues. V dropped 4 bases and J dropped 5 bases, with 11 bases sitting between them. Sequencing used immunoSEQ multiplex PCR; TCRdb keeps in-frame clones, though not all of them. In the table there are about 210,000 clones, 65% to 90% of which are singletons. The sequencing input was peripheral blood. V gene TRBV6-6 combines with J gene TRBJ2-5; D remains ambiguous. This TCR was sampled from a middle-aged man with active or convalescent COVID-19. This chain's CDR3 is CASSFRSVETQYF. The CDR3 DNA follows: TGTGCCAGCAGTTTCCGGAGCGTTGAGACCCAGTACTTC.